This TCR beta chain emerged from a study of blood T cell repertoires in COVID-19. Trimming cost V 6 bases and J 7 bases; bases outside gene matches: 7. Germline V gene lookup returns CDR1 SGHTS and CDR2 YDEGEE. The CDR3 covers 12 residues. Sequenced by immunoSEQ multiplex PCR; TCRdb stores in-frame clones only, minus some. The sample lists about 190,000 clones, 65% to 85% occurring once. The receptor was isolated from a woman in her twenties or thirties who had recovered from COVID-19. Sequences were obtained from PBMCs or T cells enriched from blood (not recorded which). The V gene is TRBV5-8, the J gene TRBJ2-7, with 7 bases aligning to TRBD1. The CDR3 here is CASKGAIREQYF. Here the CDR3 DNA reads TGTGCCAGCAAGGGGGCAATTCGGGAGCAGTACTTC. The complete variable domain, with remaining parts taken from reference TRBV5-8 and TRBJ2-7, reads EAGVTQSPTHLIKTRGQQATLRCSPISGHTSVYWYQQALGLGLQFLLWYDEGEERNRGNFPPRFSGRQFPNYSSELNVNALELEDSALYLCASKGAIREQYFGPGTRLTVT.